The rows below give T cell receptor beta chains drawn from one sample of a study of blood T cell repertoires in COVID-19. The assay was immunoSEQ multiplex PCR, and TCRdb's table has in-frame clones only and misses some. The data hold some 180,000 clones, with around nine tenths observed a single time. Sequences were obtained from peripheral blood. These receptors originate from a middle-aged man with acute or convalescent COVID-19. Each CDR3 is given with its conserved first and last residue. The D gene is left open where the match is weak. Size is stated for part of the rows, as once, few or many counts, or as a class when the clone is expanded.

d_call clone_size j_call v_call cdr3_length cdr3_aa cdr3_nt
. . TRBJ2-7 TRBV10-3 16 CAISESADSYSYEQYF TGTGCCATCAGTGAGTCGGCGGACAGTTACTCCTACGAGCAGTACTTC
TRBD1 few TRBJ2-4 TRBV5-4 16 CASSSWTGRAKNIQYF TGTGCCAGCAGCTCATGGACAGGGAGAGCCAAAAACATTCAGTACTTC
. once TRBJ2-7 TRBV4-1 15 CASSQSQGNFYEQYF TGCGCCAGCAGCCAATCTCAGGGGAACTTCTACGAGCAGTACTTC
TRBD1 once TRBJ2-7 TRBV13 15 CASSPGTGPLSEQYF TGTGCCAGCAGCCCCGGGACAGGCCCGTTGAGCGAGCAGTACTTC
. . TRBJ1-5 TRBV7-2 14 CASSFSGGGQPQHF TGTGCCAGCAGCTTTAGCGGGGGCGGTCAGCCCCAGCATTTT
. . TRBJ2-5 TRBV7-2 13 CASSLVREETQYF TGTGCCAGCAGCTTAGTGAGGGAAGAGACCCAGTACTTC
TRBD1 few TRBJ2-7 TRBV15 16 CATSRGRGTGTYEQYF TGTGCCACCAGCAGGGGGCGAGGGACAGGAACCTACGAGCAGTACTTC
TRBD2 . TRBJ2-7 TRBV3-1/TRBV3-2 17 CASSRTSGGATAYEQYF TGTGCCAGCAGCCGAACTAGCGGGGGGGCGACCGCCTACGAGCAGTACTTC
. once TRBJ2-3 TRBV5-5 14 CASSITSITDTQYF TGTGCCAGCAGCATAACTAGCATCACAGATACGCAGTATTTT
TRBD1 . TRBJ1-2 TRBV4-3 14 CASSQTGGGGGYTF TGCGCCAGCAGCCAAACAGGGGGCGGCGGTGGCTACACCTTC
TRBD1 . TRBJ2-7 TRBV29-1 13 CSGTGKGGYEQYF TGCAGCGGGACAGGGAAAGGGGGCTACGAGCAGTACTTC
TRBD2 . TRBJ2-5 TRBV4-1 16 CASSQGAGGGQETQYF TGCGCCAGCAGCCAAGGCGCCGGGGGGGGTCAAGAGACCCAGTACTTC
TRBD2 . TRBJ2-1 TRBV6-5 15 CASSYTSGSGHEQFF TGTGCCAGCAGTTACACTAGCGGGTCTGGGCATGAGCAGTTCTTC
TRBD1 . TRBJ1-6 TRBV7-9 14 CASSPTGGGSPLHF TGTGCCAGCAGCCCGACAGGGGGTGGTTCACCCCTCCACTTT
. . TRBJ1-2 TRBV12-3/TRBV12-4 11 CASSPGYGYTF TGTGCCAGCAGCCCAGGGTATGGCTACACCTTC
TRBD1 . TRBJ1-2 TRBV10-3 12 CAISTGGDGYTF TGTGCCATCAGTACAGGGGGCGATGGCTACACCTTC
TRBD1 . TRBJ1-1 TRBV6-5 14 CASTKTGGNTEAFF TGTGCCAGCACCAAAACAGGGGGGAACACTGAAGCTTTCTTT
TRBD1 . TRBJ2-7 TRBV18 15 CASSPQRGTGNEQYF TGTGCCAGCTCCCCCCAGCGTGGGACAGGGAACGAGCAGTACTTC
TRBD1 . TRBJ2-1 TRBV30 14 CAWSLTGGYDEQFF TGTGCCTGGAGTCTGACAGGGGGCTACGATGAGCAGTTCTTC
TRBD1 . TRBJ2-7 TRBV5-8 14 CASSWGTGSYEQYF TGTGCCAGCAGCTGGGGGACAGGGTCCTACGAGCAGTACTTC
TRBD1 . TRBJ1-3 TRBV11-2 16 CASSYHDRGAGNTIYF TGTGCCAGCAGCTACCATGACAGGGGCGCGGGAAACACCATATATTTT
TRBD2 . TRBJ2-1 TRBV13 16 CASSLVSAGEYNEQFF TGTGCCAGCAGCTTAGTATCAGCGGGGGAATACAATGAGCAGTTCTTC
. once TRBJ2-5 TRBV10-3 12 CAISDREETQYF TGTGCCATCAGTGACCGTGAAGAGACCCAGTACTTC
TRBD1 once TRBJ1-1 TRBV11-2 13 CASRPQLTGGLFF TGTGCCAGCAGGCCTCAACTAACAGGGGGTCTTTTCTTT
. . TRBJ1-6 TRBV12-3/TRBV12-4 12 CASSRVYSPLHF TGTGCCAGCAGCAGGGTTTATTCACCCCTCCACTTT
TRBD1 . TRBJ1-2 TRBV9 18 CASSPGDSHSPKDYGYTF TGTGCCAGCAGCCCGGGGGACAGCCACTCTCCAAAGGACTATGGCTACACCTTC
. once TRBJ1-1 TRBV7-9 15 CASRPRLSTNTEAFF TGTGCCAGCAGACCCAGGTTGAGTACGAACACTGAAGCTTTCTTT
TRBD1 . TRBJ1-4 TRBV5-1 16 CASSLLGQEPNEKLFF TGCGCCAGCAGCTTGTTGGGACAGGAACCTAATGAAAAACTGTTTTTT
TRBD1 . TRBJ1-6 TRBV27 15 CASTGLGTGNSPLHF TGTGCCAGCACAGGCCTGGGGACAGGGAATTCACCCCTCCACTTT
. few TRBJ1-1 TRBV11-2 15 CASSLVATGYTEAFF TGTGCCAGCAGCTTAGTAGCCACAGGGTACACTGAAGCTTTCTTT
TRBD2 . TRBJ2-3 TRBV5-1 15 CASSTSGVLTDTQYF TGCGCCAGCAGCACTAGCGGGGTACTCACAGATACGCAGTATTTT
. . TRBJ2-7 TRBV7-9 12 CASSLGVYEQYF TGTGCCAGCAGCCTCGGGGTCTACGAGCAGTACTTC